A selection of T cell receptor beta chains follows, all from one sample in a study of CD8 T cells in ankylosing spondylitis. Using its own MiXCR run on the 5' RACE reads, TCRdb lists one record per CDR3 protein. The data show under 450,000 distinct CDR3 sequences, more than 20% seen once. Sequenced: blood, either unsorted or a sorted T cell fraction (not recorded which). Receptor source: a male donor with ankylosing spondylitis or in good health (not recorded which). The conserved cysteine and the conserved F or W are not part of the CDR3 here. D genes are given only for firm matches.

CDR3	J	V	D
ASSWGTGDRPYEQY	TRBJ2-7	TRBV11-2	TRBD1
ASSPGTDGMLTEAF	TRBJ1-1	TRBV3-1	.
ASSQKDRLNTEAF	TRBJ1-1	TRBV4-1	.
ASSSWTSGLQETQY	TRBJ2-5	TRBV11-2	TRBD2
ASSAGQGHTEAF	TRBJ1-1	TRBV9	TRBD1
ASSDYYEQY	TRBJ2-7	TRBV12-3/TRBV12-4	.
ASSLFLDGSYEQY	TRBJ2-7	TRBV7-2	.
ASSSPGQRIQETQY	TRBJ2-5	TRBV11-1	TRBD1
ASSLQGQGAPYEQY	TRBJ2-7	TRBV11-2	TRBD1
SARDQGTYEQY	TRBJ2-7	TRBV20-1	.
ASSSGLDWSTDTQY	TRBJ2-3	TRBV27	TRBD2
ASSTHRALEQY	TRBJ2-7	TRBV6-1	.
ASSPVATEQY	TRBJ2-7	TRBV12-3/TRBV12-4	.
ASSQDRGYEKLF	TRBJ1-4	TRBV3-1	.
ASSQDSWGGPYEQY	TRBJ2-7	TRBV4-2	.
ASSVGSNTEAF	TRBJ1-1	TRBV9	.
ASSPGEEAF	TRBJ1-1	TRBV5-1	.
ASSLLAGMLVETQY	TRBJ2-5	TRBV12-3/TRBV12-4	TRBD2
ASKGTRHTDTQY	TRBJ2-3	TRBV12-3/TRBV12-4	.
SDRDRAKGETQY	TRBJ2-5	TRBV20-1	TRBD1
ASSPQF	TRBJ2-1	TRBV7-9	.
ASSLGFPYNEQF	TRBJ2-1	TRBV6-5	.
ASSLMTSEAKRAQY	TRBJ2-5	TRBV28	TRBD2
SVAREETQY	TRBJ2-5	TRBV29-1	.
SASFGGADNEQF	TRBJ2-1	TRBV20-1	.
ASSQDWGNYGYT	TRBJ1-2	TRBV4-1	.
ASSFGGSEQY	TRBJ2-7	TRBV12-3/TRBV12-4	TRBD2
ASTCRGRHNYEQY	TRBJ2-7	TRBV3-1	.
ASSEGPDTGELF	TRBJ2-2	TRBV6-1	.
SARDRDRDYNEQF	TRBJ2-1	TRBV20-1	TRBD1
ASSLVRGTGGTDTQY	TRBJ2-3	TRBV7-8	.
ASSQAGTSGGVYEQY	TRBJ2-7	TRBV4-1	TRBD2
AVQGTGELF	TRBJ2-2	TRBV12-3/TRBV12-4	.
ASSAGTGVAETQY	TRBJ2-5	TRBV12-3/TRBV12-4	TRBD1
ASSRTSDAGAQY	TRBJ2-5	TRBV14	.
SSQGENTGELF	TRBJ2-2	TRBV29-1	TRBD1
ASSSQPSYEQY	TRBJ2-7	TRBV6-5	.
ASSLVLRGASSTDTQY	TRBJ2-3	TRBV12-3/TRBV12-4	TRBD2
ASSQAHTEQY	TRBJ2-7	TRBV14	.
ASSEEYYNEQF	TRBJ2-1	TRBV9	.
SAREERGWDYGYT	TRBJ1-2	TRBV20-1	.
ASSQEVYTYLSSYNEQF	TRBJ2-1	TRBV4-1	.
ASSDAAGNQETQY	TRBJ2-5	TRBV25-1	.
AWSGLAGYEQY	TRBJ2-7	TRBV30	TRBD2
ASSLEGTGPNWPAQQY	TRBJ2-3	TRBV5-1	TRBD1
ASSRAGGAYNEQF	TRBJ2-1	TRBV12-3/TRBV12-4	TRBD1
ASSAGAADTQY	TRBJ2-3	TRBV12-3/TRBV12-4	.
AIKEGTSGNEQF	TRBJ2-1	TRBV10-3	TRBD2
ASSSPLGTIAGELF	TRBJ2-2	TRBV5-6	.